A single sample is the source of the 9 T cell receptor beta chains below, sequenced in a study of T cells after posttransplantation cyclophosphamide. Assay used: immunoSEQ multiplex PCR; TCRdb lists only in-frame clones, some missing. The sample yields more than 15,000 clones, 80% to 90% seen once. Controls had myeloablative marrow grafts with methotrexate and calcineurin inhibitor, sampled at 1 year. Sequences were derived from PBMCs, sampled after an allogeneic stem cell transplant with a calcineurin inhibitor and methotrexate. The source of these receptors is a male patient aged 45-60 years who received an allogeneic stem cell transplant from an unrelated donor, was CMV-positive, and had chronic GVHD only. Part of the T cells may come from the graft donor.

This chain connects TRBV19 to TRBJ2-1, with 11 bases identical to TRBD2. V shed 5 bases, J shed 5 bases, and the junction held 8 bases outside the gene matches. This CDR3 is built from 16 residues. Germline loops: CDR1 LNHDA, CDR2 SQIVND (reference sequence). CDR3 DNA sequence: TGTGCCAGTAGTTTTCCGACTAGCGGGAAGCACAATGAGCAGTTCTTC. This encodes CASSFPTSGKHNEQFF.

V usage is TRBV4-1 and J usage is TRBJ1-2; 7 bases are a match to TRBD1. The length of the CDR3 is 16 residues. CDR1 and CDR2 from the germline V gene are MGHRA and YSYEKL. Germline trimming cut 0 bases from V and 2 bases from J; bases unmatched to any gene: 6. CDR3 in amino acids: CASSQESFRGNYGYTF. CDR3 nucleotide sequence: TGCGCCAGCAGCCAAGAGTCCTTCAGGGGGAACTATGGCTACACCTTC.

This chain connects TRBV6-6 to TRBJ2-3; D may be TRBD2 (5 bases). V was trimmed by 8 bases and J by 6 bases, leaving 21 bases between them. CDR1 and CDR2 (germline): MNHNY, SVGAGI (reference sequence). The CDR3 is 15 amino acids. This CDR3 reads CASSLPAGHPDTQYF. The CDR3 DNA reads as TGTGCCAGCTCCCTACCCGCGGGCCATCCGGATACGCAGTATTTT.

J is TRBJ1-1 and V is TRBV4-3; D not certain. The V and J ends lost 4 bases and 4 bases respectively, with 10 bases between them. The CDR3 is 13 amino acids. The germline gives CDR1 LGHNA, CDR2 YSLEER. The CDR3 loop reads CASSPQEGTEAFF. Written as DNA, the CDR3 is TGCGCCAGCAGCCCCCAGGAAGGCACTGAAGCTTTCTTT.

The chain carries TRBV9 and TRBJ1-2; 9 nucleotides line up with TRBD1. This CDR3 spans 14 amino acids. Trimming took 2 bases from V and 4 from J; bases not matched to a gene: 3. Germline V gene lookup returns CDR1 SGDLS and CDR2 YYNGEE. In nucleotides, the CDR3 is TGTGCCAGCAGCGTGGGACAGGGCAGCTATGGCTACACCTTC. This gives the protein CASSVGQGSYGYTF.

This clone has only one observation. The J gene is TRBJ2-7, the V gene TRBV9; TRBD1 agrees at 12 bases. The J segment lost 2 bases and the V segment lost 4 bases, leaving 4 bases of the junction unmatched. Per germline, CDR1 SGDLS and CDR2 YYNGEE. The length of the CDR3 is 15 residues. CDR3 coding DNA: TGTGCCAGCAGCCCGGGGACAGGGGGCCCCTACGAGCAGTACTTC. It is translated as CASSPGTGGPYEQYF.

DNA for the CDR3: TGTGCCAGCAGTGAAGTCCCGGGACAGGGGTCTGAAGCTTTCTTT. Its protein is CASSEVPGQGSEAFF. This chain links TRBV2 with TRBJ1-1, with 10 bases matching TRBD1. The CDR3 totals 15 residues. Trimming took 1 base from V and 6 from J; bases not matched to a gene: 5. From germline, CDR1 is SNHLY and CDR2 FYNNEI.

This chain connects TRBV7-6 to TRBJ2-1; D is possibly TRBD1 (5 bases). CDR1 SGHVS and CDR2 FNYEAQ come from the germline V gene. CDR3 length: 18 amino acids. V lost 1 base and J lost 2, with 18 bases in between. The CDR3 region has the DNA TGTGCCAGCAGCTTAGTGGGGCCAACCGCTCCTGCCTACAATGAGCAGTTCTTC. Translation gives CASSLVGPTAPAYNEQFF.

CDR3 sequence: CASSFVGAKTEAFF. DNA for the CDR3: TGCGCCAGCAGCTTCGTGGGGGCGAAGACTGAAGCTTTCTTT. V gene TRBV5-1 combines with J gene TRBJ1-1; perhaps TRBD1 as D (6 bases). The germline V gene has CDR1 SGHRS and CDR2 YFSETQ. V was trimmed by 2 bases and J by 5 bases, leaving 13 bases between them. The CDR3 runs 14 residues.